One and the same sample provided the 13 T cell receptor beta chains below, sequenced in a study of cytomegalovirus exposure and HLA in healthy donors. TCRdb's table, derived via immunoSEQ multiplex PCR, lists solely in-frame clones and lacks some. The sample includes a few hundred thousand clones, about 90% of them seen just once. The specimen was PBMCs. The receptor source for this set is a woman in her thirties in good health and CMV-seronegative.

The chain has TRBV29-1 and TRBJ2-7; possibly TRBD1 or TRBD2 for D (5 bases each). CDR3 length: 11 amino acids. V was pared by 2 bases and J by 12 bases, with 14 bases between. Per germline, CDR1 SQVTM and CDR2 ANQGSEA. DNA of the CDR3: TGCAGCGTTGAAAGGGACGGCACGACGTACTTC. Protein sequence: CSVERDGTTYF.

The chain recombines TRBV6-5 with TRBJ2-7; the D is unclear. The CDR3 is made up of 13 amino acids. Germline V lookup: CDR1 MNHEY, CDR2 SVGAGI. V was shortened by 6 bases and J by 2 bases, with 11 bases between the two germline ends. This CDR3 is CASRRSGPYEQYF. CDR3 sequence (DNA): TGTGCCAGCAGGAGATCAGGTCCCTACGAGCAGTACTTC.

With respect to this clone: The sample holds other DNA sequences that translate to the same CDR3. V is TRBV28 and J is TRBJ2-7; 10 bases agree with TRBD2. From germline, CDR1 is MDHEN and CDR2 SYDVKM. The CDR3 runs to 13 residues. After removal of 4 bases from V and 3 bases from J, the junction contained 0 bases not matched to a gene. For the CDR3, the DNA is TGTGCCAGCAGTTGGACTAGCGGCTACGAGCAGTACTTC. This codes for CASSWTSGYEQYF.

CDR3 amino acids: CASTRDSILNEQFF. CDR3 coding DNA: TGTGCCAGTACGCGGGACTCCATCCTCAATGAGCAGTTCTTC. The rearrangement uses TRBV11-2 and TRBJ2-1; a possible D gene is TRBD2 (6 bases). Trimming left V 9 bases short and J 6 bases short, with 18 bases between. CDR3 length equals 14 residues. The germline V gene encodes CDR1 SGHAT and CDR2 FQNNGV.

The chain carries TRBV27 and TRBJ2-5; D is tentatively TRBD1 or TRBD2 (5 bases each). Germline lookup yields CDR1 MNHEY and CDR2 SMNVEV (reference sequence). This CDR3 comprises 16 residues. The V gene lost 5 bases and the J gene lost 5 bases, with 21 bases spanning the gap. This CDR3 is CASSPTPGPKTETQYF. In DNA, the CDR3 is TGTGCCAGCAGTCCCACACCGGGACCAAAGACGGAGACCCAGTACTTC.

The V gene is TRBV27, the J gene TRBJ2-7; unclear D gene. V was cut by 3 bases and J by 7 bases, with 16 bases left in between. The CDR3 extends over 14 amino acids. Per the germline V gene, CDR1 is MNHEY and CDR2 is SMNVEV (reference sequence). The chain's CDR3 is CASSFLETRYEQYF. The CDR3 coding sequence is TGTGCCAGCAGTTTCCTCGAGACTCGGTATGAGCAGTACTTC.

This chain links TRBV28 with TRBJ2-7; 10 bases line up with TRBD1. After removal of 6 bases from V and 2 bases from J, the junction contained 7 bases not matched to a gene. The CDR3 length is 15 residues. From germline, CDR1 is MDHEN and CDR2 SYDVKM. CDR3 in amino acids: CASRLPGQGPYEQYF. The DNA of the CDR3 is TGTGCCAGCAGACTTCCGGGACAGGGGCCCTACGAGCAGTACTTC.

V and J are TRBV6-5 and TRBJ2-2; 7 bases map to TRBD1. CDR1 and CDR2 (germline): MNHEY, SVGAGI. There are 15 residues in the CDR3. J was trimmed by 5 bases and V by 6 bases; bases with no gene match: 9. For the CDR3, the DNA is TGTGCCAGCAGGGACGAGACAGGGCCGACCGGGGAGCTGTTTTTT. Translated: CASRDETGPTGELFF.

The V call is TRBV6-1, the J call TRBJ2-5; D gene ambiguous. This CDR3 spans 13 amino acids. The germline CDR1 and CDR2 sequences are MNHNS and SASEGT. The V end lost 2 bases, the J end lost 5 bases, and 9 bases lay between the germline ends. The CDR3 loop reads CASSETEWETQYF. The CDR3 DNA sequence: TGTGCCAGCAGTGAAACGGAATGGGAGACCCAGTACTTC.

The chain uses TRBV5-1 and TRBJ2-7, with D possibly called TRBD1 or TRBD2 (5 bases each). With 4 bases removed from V and 2 bases from J, the gap between germline ends came to 16 bases. This CDR3 comprises 15 residues. The germline V gene encodes CDR1 SGHRS and CDR2 YFSETQ. The CDR3 DNA follows: TGCGCCAGCAGCCTATCCGGGACGGCCCCCTACGAGCAGTACTTC. This gives the protein CASSLSGTAPYEQYF. The variable domain in full, with the rest retrieved from reference TRBV5-1 and TRBJ2-7, is KAGVTQTPRYLIKTRGQQVTLSCSPISGHRSVSWYQQTPGQGLQFLFEYFSETQRNKGNFPGRFSGRQFSNSRSEMNVSTLELGDSALYLCASSLSGTAPYEQYFGPGTRLTVT.

V is TRBV13 and J is TRBJ2-1, with TRBD2 matching over 12 bases. Germline values: CDR1 PRHDT, CDR2 FYEKMQ (reference sequence). V lost 5 bases to trimming and J lost 5 bases; unmatched junction nucleotides: 4. This CDR3 contains 15 residues. Written as DNA, the CDR3 is TGTGCCAGCAGCCGGACTAGCGGGACCCACAATGAGCAGTTCTTC. This sequence encodes CASSRTSGTHNEQFF.

This sequence joins TRBV7-9 and TRBJ2-1; D might be TRBD2 (6 bases). CDR1 and CDR2 from the germline V gene are SEHNR and FQNEAQ (reference sequence). The CDR3 has 17 residues. With 3 bases removed from V and 4 bases from J, the gap between germline ends came to 19 bases. The CDR3 reads CASSLDSSGEIYNEQFF. For the CDR3, the DNA is TGTGCCAGCAGCTTGGATTCGTCGGGGGAGATTTACAATGAGCAGTTCTTC.

The CDR3 DNA sequence: TGTGCCAGCAGTTTATTACAGGCGGGGTTCACCGGGGAGCTGTTTTTT. This translates into CASSLLQAGFTGELFF. The rearrangement links TRBV28 to TRBJ2-2, with D possibly TRBD2 on 6 matching bases. V gave up 1 base and J gave up 4 bases, with 13 bases separating them. This CDR3 has 16 amino acids. Per germline, CDR1 MDHEN and CDR2 SYDVKM.